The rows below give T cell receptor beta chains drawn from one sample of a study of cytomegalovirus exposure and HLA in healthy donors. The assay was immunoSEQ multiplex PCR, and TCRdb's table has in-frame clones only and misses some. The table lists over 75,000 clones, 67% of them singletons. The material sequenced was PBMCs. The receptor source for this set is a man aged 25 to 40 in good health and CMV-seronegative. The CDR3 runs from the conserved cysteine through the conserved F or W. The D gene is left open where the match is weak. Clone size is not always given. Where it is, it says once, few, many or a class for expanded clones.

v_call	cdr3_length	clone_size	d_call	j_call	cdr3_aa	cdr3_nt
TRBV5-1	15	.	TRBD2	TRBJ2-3	CASRGTSGITDTQYF	TGCGCCAGCAGGGGGACTAGCGGGATTACAGATACGCAGTATTTT
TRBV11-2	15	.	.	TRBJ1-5	CASSLAAGIGQPQHF	TGTGCCAGCAGCTTAGCGGCGGGGATTGGACAGCCCCAGCATTTT
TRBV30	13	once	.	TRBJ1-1	CAGARDQNTEAFF	TGTGCCGGGGCCAGGGATCAAAACACTGAAGCTTTCTTT
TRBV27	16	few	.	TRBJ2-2	CASSLYPRGSAGELFF	TGTGCCAGCAGTTTATATCCTCGCGGAAGCGCCGGGGAGCTGTTTTTT
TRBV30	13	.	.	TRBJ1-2	CAWRRTGNYGYTF	TGTGCCTGGAGACGGACGGGGAACTATGGCTACACCTTC
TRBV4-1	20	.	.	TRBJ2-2	CASSPAWDSIRGMGSRELFF	TGCGCCAGCAGCCCCGCCTGGGACTCGATCCGGGGGATGGGGTCCAGGGAGCTGTTTTTT
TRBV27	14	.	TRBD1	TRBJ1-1	CASSVDRGVTEAFF	TGTGCCAGCAGCGTGGACAGGGGGGTTACTGAAGCTTTCTTT
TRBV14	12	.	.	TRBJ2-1	CASSPRGDEQFF	TGTGCCAGCAGCCCTAGGGGCGATGAGCAGTTCTTC
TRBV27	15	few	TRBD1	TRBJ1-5	CASSLDRHSNQPQHF	TGTGCCAGCAGTTTGGACAGGCATAGCAATCAGCCCCAGCATTTT
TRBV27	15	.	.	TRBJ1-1	CASSLFSTMNTEAFF	TGTGCCAGCAGTTTATTTAGTACCATGAACACTGAAGCTTTCTTT
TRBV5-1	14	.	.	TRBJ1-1	CASSLGDMNTEAFF	TGCGCCAGCAGCTTGGGGGACATGAACACTGAAGCTTTCTTT
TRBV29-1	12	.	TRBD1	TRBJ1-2	CSVPRGMEGYTF	TGCAGCGTCCCCAGGGGGATGGAGGGCTACACCTTC
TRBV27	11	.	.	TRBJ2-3	CASSGGATQYF	TGTGCCAGCAGTGGCGGGGCGACGCAGTATTTT
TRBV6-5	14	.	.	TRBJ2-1	CASSYQGSYNEQFF	TGTGCCAGCAGTTACCAGGGTTCCTACAATGAGCAGTTCTTC
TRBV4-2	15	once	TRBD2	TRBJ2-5	CASSQGTSAVGTQYF	TGTGCCAGCAGCCAGGGAACTAGCGCGGTGGGGACCCAGTACTTC
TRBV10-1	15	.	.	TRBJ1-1	CASSRSQGGRTEAFF	TGCGCCAGCAGTCGTAGCCAGGGTGGGAGGACTGAAGCTTTCTTT
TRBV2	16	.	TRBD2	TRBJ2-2	CASSDLAGASTGELFF	TGTGCCAGCAGTGACTTAGCGGGGGCTAGCACCGGGGAGCTGTTTTTT
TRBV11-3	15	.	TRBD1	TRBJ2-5	CASSQLGQPGETQYF	TGTGCCAGCAGCCAGTTGGGACAGCCTGGAGAGACCCAGTACTTC
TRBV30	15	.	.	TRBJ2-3	CAWSHEAGATDTQYF	TGTGCCTGGAGTCACGAGGCAGGGGCAACAGATACGCAGTATTTT
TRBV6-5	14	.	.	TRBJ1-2	CASSYKGANYGYTF	TGTGCCAGCAGTTATAAAGGGGCTAACTATGGCTACACCTTC
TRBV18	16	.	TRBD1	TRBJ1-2	CASSPSGQGINYGYTF	TGTGCCAGCTCACCATCTGGACAGGGAATTAACTATGGCTACACCTTC
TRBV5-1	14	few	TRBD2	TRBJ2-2	CASSRDGGTGELFF	TGCGCCAGCAGCCGGGACGGGGGGACCGGGGAGCTGTTTTTT
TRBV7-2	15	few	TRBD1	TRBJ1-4	CASSGQATGSEKLFF	TGTGCCAGCAGCGGCCAGGCGACAGGGAGTGAAAAACTGTTTTTT
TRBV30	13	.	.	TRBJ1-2	CAWSPGESAGYTF	TGTGCCTGGAGTCCCGGGGAATCGGCTGGCTACACCTTC
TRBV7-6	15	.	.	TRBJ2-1	CASSLTSGMNNEQFF	TGTGCCAGCAGCTTAACGAGCGGCATGAACAATGAGCAGTTCTTC
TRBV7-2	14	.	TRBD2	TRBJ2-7	CASSLRLADYEQYF	TGTGCCAGCAGCTTAAGACTAGCTGATTACGAGCAGTACTTC
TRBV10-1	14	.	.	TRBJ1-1	CASSESGGRTEAFF	TGCGCCAGCAGTGAGTCCGGGGGACGCACTGAAGCTTTCTTT
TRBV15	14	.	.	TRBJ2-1	CATGFGGSYNEQFF	TGTGCCACCGGATTTGGCGGCTCCTACAATGAGCAGTTCTTC
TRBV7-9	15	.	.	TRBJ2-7	CASSSTGQHSYEQYF	TGTGCCAGCAGCTCCACCGGACAGCACTCCTACGAGCAGTACTTC
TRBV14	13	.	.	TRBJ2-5	CASSHPSAETQYF	TGTGCCAGCAGCCACCCCAGTGCAGAGACCCAGTACTTC
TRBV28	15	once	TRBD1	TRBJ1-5	CASSFRGNANQPQHF	TGTGCCAGCAGTTTCAGGGGGAATGCCAATCAGCCCCAGCATTTT